The clone carrying this TCR beta chain was recorded at least ten times. A much larger clone differs by one base, so this may be a read error. The sample originates from a study of tumor-infiltrating lymphocytes in oesophageal squamous cell carcinoma. J gave up 7 bases and V 2 bases, and 14 bases lay outside the gene matches. The germline CDR1 and CDR2 sequences are MNHNS and SASEGT. This CDR3 spans 16 amino acids. TCRdb analysed the PCR reads with MiXCR anew, one entry per CDR3 protein. Of some 18,000 distinct CDR3 sequences in the sample, roughly 40% are singletons; the top ten hold 15% to 20%. The sequenced sample consisted of normal esophageal tissue next to the tumor. This receptor was taken from a female donor with esophageal squamous cell carcinoma. The chain links TRBV6-1 to TRBJ2-7; TRBD2 matches at 7 bases. In DNA, the CDR3 is TGTGCCAGCAGTGAATATGGCGGGAGTTCCTACAATGAGCAGTACTTC. Translation gives CASSEYGGSSYNEQYF.